The clone carrying this T cell receptor (beta chain) has a handful of counts. Its antigen remains unknown. Trimming took 4 bases from V and 0 from J, leaving 10 bases between them. The CDR3 contains 15 residues. Germline V CDR1 and CDR2: LNHDA, SQIVND (reference sequence). These data come from a study of OX40 agonist ivuxolimab in advanced cancers. The study's findings and limits: Researchers report that CD8+ T cells had, on average, more expanded clones than CD4+.

TCRdb keeps only in-frame clones here, not all; method: immunoSEQ multiplex PCR. The table records around 100,000 clones, about 91% of them present only once. This TCR came from an adult with an advanced solid tumor such as melanoma, head and neck, liver or kidney cancer. Sample: CD4+ or CD8+ T cells sorted from blood, taken in a trial of the OX40 agonist ivuxolimab. The chain joins TRBV19 to TRBJ1-5; D ambiguous. For the CDR3, the DNA is TGTGCCAGTAGTACTCTCGGAGTTAGCAATCAGCCCCAGCATTTT. It specifies CASSTLGVSNQPQHF.